This TCR beta chain was profiled in a study of STAT3 mutations in large granular lymphocyte leukemia. Whole-study findings and limits: After therapy, 6 of 18 patients switched clonotypes, all new clones STAT3 wild type. At least one immunodominant TCR beta clonotype appeared in every T-cell large granular lymphocyte leukemia patient.

On this clone itself: The antigen is not known.

Sequencing was performed with immunoSEQ multiplex PCR; in TCRdb, only in-frame clones are kept and a portion is missing. This sample yields about 42,000 clones, of which roughly 77% are seen a single time; around 0.39% belongs to the top ten. Trimming took 5 bases from V and 1 from J, leaving 11 bases between them. Germline V gene data show CDR1 as SEHNR and CDR2 as FQNEAQ (reference sequence). CDR3 size: 15 residues. This rearrangement joins TRBV7-9 to TRBJ2-2, with D maybe TRBD1 (7 bases). This TCR was recovered from a human donor with T large granular lymphocyte leukemia. Some clones in this sample may be carry-over from other donors' samples. The sequencing sample was made of PBMCs. CDR3 sequence reads: CASSQGDLNTGELFF. The CDR3, as DNA: TGTGCCAGCAGCCAGGGGGACTTGAACACCGGGGAGCTGTTTTTT. Complete variable domain (other parts from reference TRBV7-9 and TRBJ2-2): DTGVSQNPRHKITKRGQNVTFRCDPISEHNRLYWYRQTLGQGPEFLTYFQNEAQLEKSRLLSDRFSAERPKGSFSTLEIQRTEQGDSAMYLCASSQGDLNTGELFFGEGSRLTVL.